The text below deals with one TCR beta chain. The specificity of this receptor is unknown. The input lacks base qualities; no much larger clone sits a single base away. The CDR3 starts with the cysteine, ends with the phenylalanine, and has 14 residues. The DNA shown is the 42-base CDR3, in frame from base 1. Between the V and J ends, shortened by 4 bases and 1 base respectively, the junction contains 11 bases. CDR1 and CDR2 are drawn from the germline V gene (reference sequence): LNHDA, SQIVND. Library generation was performed with the immunoSEQ multiplex PCR assay. Each sample had 80,000 to 100,000 TCR templates assayed by the deep sequencing platform. Genomic DNA extracted from sorted T cells was used for TCRbeta CDR3 sequencing. Concerning the study's data processing: Clonal analysis of TCRbeta CDR3 data was done in the R programming language. Alloreactive CD4+ and CD8+ clones were defined by comparing unstimulated samples with post-reaction CFSE-low samples. Regulatory or non-regulatory origin of alloreactive CD4+ clones was assigned by matching sequences to the sorted unstimulated Treg and non-Treg repertoires. TCRdb carries this immuneACCESS record with in-frame sequences only. Its versions omit some clonotypes, under half of them owing to an unresolved V gene in the studies checked, with the rest unexplained. V and J calls and clone size are as listed in that table; D and trimming were resolved from the DNA. The sample contains more than 90,000 clones, about nine tenths of them found a single time. The ten largest clones add up to 12% of the sample.

Sorted unstimulated T cells and proliferating T cells recovered from mixed lymphocyte reactions underwent TCRbeta CDR3 sequencing. Fresh whole blood from fewer than twelve HLA-typed healthy donors was used to isolate PBMCs. To map where alloreactive clones came from, unstimulated CD4+ non-regulatory T cells were FACS-sorted. These data belong to a study of siplizumab effects on memory and regulatory T cells (dated by TCRdb to between 2019 and 2020). Regarding the study in general: The study looked at the effect of siplizumab, an anti-CD2 antibody, on alloreactive T-cell subsets in allogeneic mixed lymphocyte reactions made from human PBMCs. The research as a whole found: The cumulative frequency of alloreactive sequences traceable to unstimulated CD4+ memory T cells was significantly reduced by siplizumab. No functional confirmation was obtained for the suppressive function of proliferating Tregs from siplizumab cultures. Because sequences below about 10^-5 frequency were poorly captured, only a minor fraction of alloreactive clones could be mapped to unstimulated subsets. Unstimulated naive T cells appeared to be more diverse than memory T cells, and naive cells seemed to make a substantial contribution to the alloresponse. For roughly 75-96% of proliferating CD4+ or CD8+ clones, no naive or memory phenotype could be assigned. Among mappable alloreactive CD4+ clones, the Treg-derived fraction averaged around 69% with siplizumab versus about 27% in control reactions.

The source material was non-Treg CD4+ T cells sorted from blood. The label giving this sample's cell subset or site can be read as: FACS-sorted unstimulated CD4+ non-regulatory T cells. The V gene is TRBV19 and the J gene is TRBJ2-7, with the D gene uncertain. The sequence derives from a human donor in good health. The DNA sequence is given as TGTGCCAGTAGTACCCCTCGCGGATCCTACGAGCAGTACTTC. Protein translation: CASSTPRGSYEQYF.